This is a list of T cell receptor beta chains from one sample in a study of T-cell reconstitution after alpha-beta-depleted transplantation in children. Using its own MiXCR run on the PCR reads, TCRdb lists one record per CDR3 protein. The sample records 450,000 to 600,000 distinct CDR3 sequences, around 13% being singletons. Sample: PBMCs, mostly from graft donor cells, taken 360 days after TCRalphabeta/CD19-depleted stem cell transplant. All receptors come from a male patient aged 10 to 17 who had a stem cell transplant for acute myeloid leukemia, so the T cells may come from the graft donor. The CDR3 runs from the conserved cysteine through the conserved F or W. A D gene is named only where the DNA matches it firmly. Not every row has a clone size; where given, it reads once, few, many or a size class.

J gene: TRBJ2-5
D gene: .
clone size: .
V gene: TRBV18
CDR3 DNA: TGTGCCAGCTCACCAGTCACACTGCTCCAAGAGACCCAGTACTTC
CDR3 protein: CASSPVTLLQETQYF

J gene: TRBJ2-7
D gene: TRBD2
clone size: .
V gene: TRBV6-2/TRBV6-3
CDR3 DNA: TGTGCCAGCTTCGGGTTCCCTAGCGGGAGGCACTACGAGCAGTACTTC
CDR3 protein: CASFGFPSGRHYEQYF

J gene: TRBJ2-3
D gene: .
clone size: few
V gene: TRBV30
CDR3 DNA: TGTGCCTGGAATCCCGGCACAGATACGCAGTATTTT
CDR3 protein: CAWNPGTDTQYF

J gene: TRBJ2-5
D gene: .
clone size: .
V gene: TRBV3-1
CDR3 DNA: TGTGCCAGCAGCCAAGATGGGGGAGGAGTCCCCCAGTACTTC
CDR3 protein: CASSQDGGGVPQYF

J gene: TRBJ2-5
D gene: .
clone size: many
V gene: TRBV7-2
CDR3 DNA: TGTGCCAGCAGCTTCACAGGTTACCAAGAGACCCAGTACTTC
CDR3 protein: CASSFTGYQETQYF

J gene: TRBJ1-5
D gene: .
clone size: many
V gene: TRBV5-6
CDR3 DNA: TGTGCCAGCAGCTTGACGCCAGGGTCTCATGGCAATCAGCCCCAGCATTTT
CDR3 protein: CASSLTPGSHGNQPQHF

J gene: TRBJ2-1
D gene: TRBD2
clone size: .
V gene: TRBV7-3
CDR3 DNA: TGTGCCAGCAGCTCCCCTCTCCTTACTAGCGGCCACAATGAGCAGTTCTTC
CDR3 protein: CASSSPLLTSGHNEQFF

J gene: TRBJ2-5
D gene: .
clone size: few
V gene: TRBV19
CDR3 DNA: TGTGCCAGTAGTAACGGTGCGACAGTCCAAGAGACCCAGTACTTC
CDR3 protein: CASSNGATVQETQYF

J gene: TRBJ2-7
D gene: .
clone size: few
V gene: TRBV20-1
CDR3 DNA: TGCTCCCTCCGTCGGGTCTACGAGCAGTACTTC
CDR3 protein: CSLRRVYEQYF

J gene: TRBJ2-2
D gene: TRBD1
clone size: many
V gene: TRBV5-1
CDR3 DNA: TGCGCCAGCAGCTTGGAAATGGGACAGGGTTCCGGGGAGCTGTTTTTT
CDR3 protein: CASSLEMGQGSGELFF

J gene: TRBJ1-1
D gene: .
clone size: few
V gene: TRBV3-1
CDR3 DNA: TGTGCCAGCAGCCAAGTGGACCAGGCGAACACTGAAGCTTTCTTT
CDR3 protein: CASSQVDQANTEAFF

J gene: TRBJ2-5
D gene: .
clone size: .
V gene: TRBV23-1
CDR3 DNA: TGCGCCAGCTTCAGGGCCGAGACCCAGTACTTC
CDR3 protein: CASFRAETQYF

J gene: TRBJ2-1
D gene: .
clone size: many
V gene: TRBV29-1
CDR3 DNA: TGCAGCTACTGCGGGCCTCTCGAAAATGAGCAGTTCTTC
CDR3 protein: CSYCGPLENEQFF

J gene: TRBJ2-7
D gene: TRBD1
clone size: many
V gene: TRBV6-5
CDR3 DNA: TGTGCCAGCAGTTACTCGAGCGCAGGGGGCGCTTACGAGCAGTACTTC
CDR3 protein: CASSYSSAGGAYEQYF

J gene: TRBJ2-1
D gene: TRBD2
clone size: .
V gene: TRBV5-1
CDR3 DNA: TGCGCCAGCAGCCAGACGACTAGCGGGAATTCCCTAGGGCAGTTCTTC
CDR3 protein: CASSQTTSGNSLGQFF

J gene: TRBJ2-1
D gene: TRBD1
clone size: many
V gene: TRBV7-2
CDR3 DNA: TGTGCCAGCTGGTGGGGACAGCCTTACAATGAGCAGTTCTTC
CDR3 protein: CASWWGQPYNEQFF

J gene: TRBJ1-2
D gene: .
clone size: .
V gene: TRBV12-3/TRBV12-4
CDR3 DNA: TGTGCCAGCAGCCCGACAGCCTATGGCTACACCTTC
CDR3 protein: CASSPTAYGYTF

J gene: TRBJ2-1
D gene: .
clone size: many
V gene: TRBV29-1
CDR3 DNA: TGCAGCGTTGAATCCGGCAGGGAAAATGAGCAGTTCTTC
CDR3 protein: CSVESGRENEQFF

J gene: TRBJ2-1
D gene: TRBD1
clone size: many
V gene: TRBV18
CDR3 DNA: TGTGCCAGCTCACTCGACAGGGGGCCCGAGCAGTTCTTC
CDR3 protein: CASSLDRGPEQFF

J gene: TRBJ2-7
D gene: .
clone size: few
V gene: TRBV6-6
CDR3 DNA: TGTGCCAGCAGTTACTCGGTCCACTACGAGCAGTACTTC
CDR3 protein: CASSYSVHYEQYF

J gene: TRBJ2-3
D gene: TRBD2
clone size: few
V gene: TRBV28
CDR3 DNA: TGTGCCAGCAGTCCGGGACTACTTTGGACAGATACGCAGTATTTT
CDR3 protein: CASSPGLLWTDTQYF

J gene: TRBJ1-2
D gene: .
clone size: many
V gene: TRBV29-1
CDR3 DNA: TGCAGCCTGAGAGACAGGATGTATGGCTACACCTTC
CDR3 protein: CSLRDRMYGYTF

J gene: TRBJ2-1
D gene: TRBD2
clone size: few
V gene: TRBV11-1
CDR3 DNA: TGTGCCAGCAGCCAGCTTCGTTCGGGACTAGGCGGAGGGAATGAGCAGTTCTTC
CDR3 protein: CASSQLRSGLGGGNEQFF

J gene: TRBJ2-5
D gene: TRBD1
clone size: .
V gene: TRBV10-3
CDR3 DNA: TGTGCCAGCCGGGGACAGGTGGAAGAGACCCAGTACTTC
CDR3 protein: CASRGQVEETQYF

J gene: TRBJ2-7
D gene: .
clone size: .
V gene: TRBV2
CDR3 DNA: TGTGCCAGCGCCTCGGGTCGTCCCACTTACGAGCAGTACTTC
CDR3 protein: CASASGRPTYEQYF

J gene: TRBJ1-6
D gene: .
clone size: few
V gene: TRBV2
CDR3 DNA: TGTGCCAGCAGTGAGCTTACGAAGGCGTTCTCCGGATCACCCCTCCACTTT
CDR3 protein: CASSELTKAFSGSPLHF

J gene: TRBJ1-5
D gene: .
clone size: few
V gene: TRBV28
CDR3 DNA: TGTGCCAGCAGCCTTGGGCACCTGCCGAATCAGCCCCAGCATTTT
CDR3 protein: CASSLGHLPNQPQHF

J gene: TRBJ2-7
D gene: TRBD1
clone size: .
V gene: TRBV28
CDR3 DNA: TGTGCCAGCAGTTTCCCGACAGGGAAGGTCGAGCAGTACTTC
CDR3 protein: CASSFPTGKVEQYF

J gene: TRBJ2-1
D gene: TRBD2
clone size: .
V gene: TRBV20-1
CDR3 DNA: TGCAGTGCTCTGACGGGGACTAGCTTCTCCAATGAGCAGTTCTTC
CDR3 protein: CSALTGTSFSNEQFF

J gene: TRBJ2-7
D gene: .
clone size: .
V gene: TRBV20-1
CDR3 DNA: TGCAGTGCTTTCCCACCTATGGGCATAAACTACGAGCAGTACTTC
CDR3 protein: CSAFPPMGINYEQYF

J gene: TRBJ2-3
D gene: .
clone size: .
V gene: TRBV20-1
CDR3 DNA: TGCAGTGCTAGAGGTGGAGGCCCCAGCACAGATACGCAGTATTTT
CDR3 protein: CSARGGGPSTDTQYF

J gene: TRBJ1-5
D gene: .
clone size: .
V gene: TRBV18
CDR3 DNA: TGTGCCAGCTCACGGACAGACAATCAGCCCCAGCATTTT
CDR3 protein: CASSRTDNQPQHF

J gene: TRBJ2-5
D gene: .
clone size: few
V gene: TRBV19
CDR3 DNA: TGTGCCAGTAGCACCGGGACACCTGGAGAGACCCAGTACTTC
CDR3 protein: CASSTGTPGETQYF

J gene: TRBJ2-7
D gene: .
clone size: .
V gene: TRBV6-2/TRBV6-3
CDR3 DNA: TGTGCCAGCAGACGACCGGGACTGTTCTACGAGCAGTACTTC
CDR3 protein: CASRRPGLFYEQYF

J gene: TRBJ2-7
D gene: TRBD2
clone size: .
V gene: TRBV6-2/TRBV6-3
CDR3 DNA: TGTGCCACCGAGCGGCCTAGCGGGAGCTCCTACGAGCAGTACTTC
CDR3 protein: CATERPSGSSYEQYF

J gene: TRBJ1-1
D gene: .
clone size: few
V gene: TRBV28
CDR3 DNA: TGTGCCAGCAGTCCGGGGGGGGTTCCCTACACTGAAGCTTTCTTT
CDR3 protein: CASSPGGVPYTEAFF

J gene: TRBJ2-7
D gene: TRBD2
clone size: few
V gene: TRBV7-2
CDR3 DNA: TGTGCCAGCAGCTTAGAACTAGCGGACGAGCAGTACTTC
CDR3 protein: CASSLELADEQYF

J gene: TRBJ2-7
D gene: TRBD1
clone size: .
V gene: TRBV7-2
CDR3 DNA: TGTGCCAGCAGTATACCGGGACAGGGCCGCGAGCAGTACTTC
CDR3 protein: CASSIPGQGREQYF